Following are 24 T cell receptor beta chains from one sample sequenced in a study of blood T cell repertoires in COVID-19. Assay used: immunoSEQ multiplex PCR; TCRdb lists only in-frame clones, some missing. The table has approximately 230,000 clones, around 88% seen once. The sample comprised peripheral blood. These receptors all come from a woman aged 25 to 39 with COVID-19, enrolled during active disease.

The chain links TRBV15 to TRBJ2-5; weak D call: TRBD2 (6 bases). The length of the CDR3 is 15 residues. Germline V gene sequence: CDR1 LNHNV, CDR2 YYDKDF (reference sequence). V was trimmed by 4 bases and J by 2 bases, leaving 14 bases between them. CDR3: CATSIPLGGQETQYF. The CDR3 region has the DNA TGTGCCACCAGCATCCCCCTTGGGGGGCAAGAGACCCAGTACTTC.

This clone was found a few times. V usage is TRBV5-6 and J usage is TRBJ2-3; TRBD1 might be the D (6 bases). The CDR3 runs to 17 residues. The germline V and J ends were trimmed by 4 bases and 0 bases, with 18 bases remaining between them. Germline CDR1 and CDR2: SGHDT and YYEEEE. This CDR3 reads CASSRRTVGLSTDTQYF. The CDR3 DNA sequence: TGTGCCAGCAGCCGCCGGACAGTAGGACTGAGCACAGATACGCAGTATTTT.

This sequence joins TRBV5-8 and TRBJ2-2; 7 bases map to TRBD1. CDR1 is SGHTS and CDR2 is YDEGEE in the germline V gene. The CDR3 totals 17 residues. V trimming: 6 bases; J trimming: 7 bases; junction bases outside the gene matches: 18. CDR3 in amino acids: CASNRMRGQPKDGELFF. The CDR3 DNA reads TGTGCCAGCAACCGGATGAGGGGGCAGCCAAAGGACGGGGAGCTGTTTTTT.

The chain has TRBV18 and TRBJ1-1; a possible D gene is TRBD1 (6 bases). Germline V gene lookup returns CDR1 KGHSH and CDR2 LQKENI. Deletions cut 3 bases from V and 4 bases from J, with 21 bases between. CDR3 size: 17 residues. CDR3: CASSPLGQHVSATEAFF. Here the CDR3 DNA reads TGTGCCAGCTCACCCCTAGGACAGCATGTGTCGGCCACTGAAGCTTTCTTT.

The gene calls are TRBV24-1 and TRBJ2-1, with D maybe TRBD2 (5 bases). The CDR3 length is 15 residues. Germline CDR1 and CDR2: KGHDR and SFDVKD. The V and J ends lost 9 bases and 5 bases respectively, with 19 bases between them. CDR3 sequence: CATRNSGSGDNEQFF. CDR3 sequence (DNA): TGTGCCACCCGGAACTCAGGAAGCGGAGACAATGAGCAGTTCTTC.

This rearrangement joins TRBV10-3 to TRBJ2-1; 9 bases agree with TRBD1. The V segment lost 11 bases and the J segment 9 bases; nucleotides outside the gene matches: 20. The germline CDR1 and CDR2 sequences are ENHRY and SYGVKD. The CDR3 has 16 residues. The CDR3 DNA is TGTGCCCTCTCCCCGGGCCCGGGACAGGGTAACAGTGAGCAGTTCTTC. Encoded protein: CALSPGPGQGNSEQFF.

Concerning this clone itself: This specimen includes other DNA sequences encoding the same CDR3. The chain combines TRBV12-3 or TRBV12-4 with TRBJ2-5; D is ambiguous. V was pared by 3 bases and J by 5 bases, with 4 bases between. This CDR3 is built from 11 residues. The CDR3 is CASSLRETQYF. CDR3 DNA sequence: TGTGCCAGCAGTTTGAGGGAGACCCAGTACTTC.

The CDR3 sequence: CASSQAPGSQETQYF. The CDR3, as DNA: TGTGCCAGCAGCCAAGCCCCAGGGTCGCAAGAGACCCAGTACTTC. The chain couples TRBV3-1 (or the pseudogene TRBV3-2) to TRBJ2-5; a weak D match, TRBD1 (5 bases). CDR3 length: 15 amino acids. The germline V gene has CDR1 LGHDT and CDR2 YNNKEL (reference sequence). The V gene lost 1 base and the J gene lost 2 bases, with 11 bases spanning the gap.

The chain combines TRBV24-1 with TRBJ2-1, with D perhaps matching TRBD2 (5 bases). The CDR3 sequence is 16 residues long. Germline-derived CDR1 and CDR2 are KGHDR and SFDVKD. V shed 1 base and J shed 2 bases, with 11 bases lying between them. The CDR3: CATSDLGGSAYNEQFF. In nucleotides, the CDR3 is TGTGCCACCAGTGATTTAGGTGGGAGTGCCTACAATGAGCAGTTCTTC.

The CDR3 DNA sequence: TGTGCCTGGAGTGTAGAAGCGGGAGATACAGATACGCAGTATTTT. Translation: CAWSVEAGDTDTQYF. The V gene is TRBV30, the J gene TRBJ2-3, with 8 bases identical to TRBD2. J lost 3 bases, V lost 0 bases, and 5 bases had no gene match. Per the germline V gene, CDR1 is GTSNPN and CDR2 is SVGIG (reference sequence). The CDR3 is made up of 15 amino acids.

This clone is a singleton in its sample. The chain combines TRBV28 with TRBJ2-7; D is possibly TRBD1 (5 bases). The CDR3 spans 12 residues. Germline lookup yields CDR1 MDHEN and CDR2 SYDVKM. The V end was cut by 3 bases, the J end by 5 bases, with 8 bases between. The CDR3 sequence is CASSFGRDEQYF. The CDR3 DNA sequence: TGTGCCAGCAGTTTCGGCAGGGACGAGCAGTACTTC.

The genes are TRBV7-9 and TRBJ2-3; TRBD2 aligns across 8 bases. Looked up from germline, CDR1 is SEHNR and CDR2 is FQNEAQ (reference sequence). Germline trimming cut 5 bases from V and 5 bases from J; bases unmatched to any gene: 12. CDR3 length: 16 residues. CDR3 DNA: TGTGCCAGCAGCCCGACCGGACTAGCAGGGATAGATACGCAGTATTTT. Residues: CASSPTGLAGIDTQYF.

In nucleotides, the CDR3 is TGTGCCAGCAGTATTAGAAACACCATATATTTT. This encodes CASSIRNTIYF. J is TRBJ1-3 and V is TRBV12-3 or TRBV12-4; unclear D gene. This CDR3 region has 11 residues. V lost 5 bases, J lost 5 bases, and 4 bases lay in between.

This chain links TRBV6-5 with TRBJ1-1; D is possibly TRBD1 (5 bases). V lost 8 bases and J lost 3, with 10 bases in between. The CDR3 covers 12 residues. Per germline, CDR1 MNHEY and CDR2 SVGAGI. The chain's CDR3 is CASARGDTEAFF. CDR3 nucleotide sequence: TGTGCCAGCGCACGGGGGGACACTGAAGCTTTCTTT.

The CDR3 is CASSIGNTEAFF. The CDR3 region has the DNA TGTGCCAGTAGTATCGGGAACACTGAAGCTTTCTTT. The V and J genes are TRBV19 and TRBJ1-1, with D unclear. V was shortened by 3 bases and J by 1 base, with 3 bases between the two germline ends. Germline-derived CDR1 and CDR2 are LNHDA and SQIVND (reference sequence). The CDR3 spans 12 residues.

V and J are TRBV27 and TRBJ2-1; no reliable D call. CDR3 length: 11 residues. CDR1 and CDR2 from the germline V gene are MNHEY and SMNVEV (reference sequence). The V end was cut by 8 bases, the J end by 6 bases, with 8 bases between. CDR3 residues: CASLLGNEQFF. The CDR3 nucleotides read TGTGCCAGCCTGCTAGGCAATGAGCAGTTCTTC.

The chain has TRBV2 and TRBJ2-3, with TRBD2 identical over 9 bases. CDR3 length equals 19 residues. J lost 6 bases, V lost 1 base, and 17 bases had no gene match. Germline V gene data show CDR1 as SNHLY and CDR2 as FYNNEI. The CDR3 DNA reads as TGTGCCAGCAGTGAAGGGTTGTTAGCGGGGGCCCAGTTTGGCGATACGCAGTATTTT. This gives the protein CASSEGLLAGAQFGDTQYF.

The table lists this clone with a few counts. V usage is TRBV2 and J usage is TRBJ1-1; a weak D match, TRBD1 (6 bases). Germline CDR1 is SNHLY and CDR2 is FYNNEI. This CDR3 spans 14 amino acids. Trimming cost V 4 bases and J 5 bases, with 14 bases left between them. CDR3 residues: CASSGAGARTEAFF. For the CDR3, the DNA is TGTGCCAGCAGTGGGGCGGGGGCGCGAACTGAAGCTTTCTTT. Drawing the rest from reference TRBV2 and TRBJ1-1, the complete variable domain is EPEVTQTPSHQVTQMGQEVILRCVPISNHLYFYWYRQILGQKVEFLVSFYNNEISEKSEIFDDQFSVERPDGSNFTLKIRSTKLEDSAMYFCASSGAGARTEAFFGQGTRLTVV.

The V gene is TRBV12-1, the J gene TRBJ1-5; the table's D gene call, TRBD1, was not cross checked with the DNA. TRBV12-1 is a pseudogene segment. The CDR3 loop spans 16 amino acids. The CDR3 is CASSFPDRHSNQPQHF. CDR3 sequence (DNA): TGTGCCAGCAGTTTTCCGGACAGGCATAGCAATCAGCCCCAGCATTTT.

This clone was seen just once. V usage is TRBV6-5 and J usage is TRBJ1-2; tentative D call: TRBD1 (6 bases). CDR1 is MNHEY, CDR2 SVGAGI, per germline. V lost 2 bases and J lost 6, with 10 bases in between. The CDR3 is 13 amino acids. In DNA, the CDR3 is TGTGCCAGCAGTTACACGGGGGGCCATGGCTACACCTTC. This translates into CASSYTGGHGYTF.

In the case of this clone: Germline is not matched at one junction end, which may reflect a read error. The gene calls are TRBV7-2 and TRBJ1-2; perhaps TRBD1 as D (5 bases). Germline values: CDR1 SGHTA, CDR2 FQGNSA. The CDR3 loop spans 11 amino acids. Here the CDR3 DNA reads TGTGCCAGCAGCTTACGGGACGCTAGCGCCTTC. Residues: CASSLRDASAF.

The chain uses TRBV11-2 and TRBJ1-6, with no clear D. This CDR3 region has 12 residues. Germline V CDR1 and CDR2: SGHAT, FQNNGV. The ends were cut back, 7 bases at V and 10 bases at J, with 11 bases in the middle. This CDR3 is CASTLGLSPLHF. The CDR3 DNA follows: TGTGCCAGCACCCTTGGACTGTCACCCCTCCACTTT.

The rearrangement uses TRBV25-1 and TRBJ2-7; maybe TRBD2 (7 bases). Trimming left V 5 bases short and J 5 bases short, with 16 bases between. CDR1 and CDR2 from the germline V gene are MGHDK and SYGVNS. The CDR3 is 14 residues long. The CDR3, as DNA: TGTGCCAGCAGTCATCGGGGGGCGCGGAACGAGCAGTACTTC. Residues: CASSHRGARNEQYF.

The chain has TRBV11-3 and TRBJ2-3, with 8 bases lining up with TRBD1. The germline V gene encodes CDR1 SGHNT and CDR2 YENEEA. This CDR3 region has 17 residues. V dropped 1 base and J dropped 4; count of bases not matched to a gene: 10. CDR3 sequence reads: CASSLGDRMRSADTQYF. The CDR3 DNA sequence: TGTGCCAGCAGCTTAGGGGACAGGATGCGGTCAGCAGATACGCAGTATTTT. Complete variable domain (other parts from reference TRBV11-3 and TRBJ2-3): EAGVVQSPRYKIIEKKQPVAFWCNPISGHNTLYWYLQNLGQGPELLIRYENEEAVDDSQLPKDRFSAERLKGVDSTLKIQPAELGDSAVYLCASSLGDRMRSADTQYFGPGTRLTVL.